A selection of T cell receptor beta chains follows, all from one sample in a study. TCRdb reprocessed the 5' RACE reads via MiXCR and lists one record per CDR3 protein. The sample shows nearly 55,000 distinct CDR3 sequences, approximately 24% of them seen only once. Input material: tumor-infiltrating naive CD4+ T cells sorted from the breast tumor. The receptors stem from a female donor with breast cancer. The CDR3 runs from the conserved cysteine through the conserved F or W. The D gene is left open where the match is weak. Clone sizes are given selectively: once, few, many, or a class where the clone is expanded.

>many|TRBV4-1|TRBJ2-1|.
CASSQGAVSSYNEQFF
TGCGCCAGCAGCCAAGGAGCGGTGAGCTCCTACAATGAGCAGTTCTTC
>medium-sized|TRBV7-2|TRBJ2-3|.
CASSLATGVGDTQYF
TGTGCCAGCAGCTTAGCCACGGGCGTCGGAGATACGCAGTATTTT
>.|TRBV5-1|TRBJ1-1|.
CASSAQFDRMNTEAFF
TGCGCCAGCAGCGCCCAATTTGACAGGATGAACACTGAAGCTTTCTTT
>few|TRBV7-3|TRBJ1-2|TRBD1
CASSLTGQGFYGYTF
TGTGCCAGCAGCTTGACGGGACAGGGCTTCTATGGCTACACCTTC
>.|TRBV5-6|TRBJ2-7|TRBD2
CASSLTVGLAVSYEQYF
TGTGCCAGCAGCCTCACCGTGGGACTAGCGGTCTCCTACGAGCAGTACTTC
>.|TRBV30|TRBJ1-5|.
CAWEDSGQPQHF
TGTGCCTGGGAGGACAGTGGGCAGCCCCAGCATTTT
>few|TRBV24-1|TRBJ2-1|TRBD1
CASSPQGSSYNEQFF
TGTGCCTCCTCTCCACAGGGGAGCTCCTACAATGAGCAGTTCTTC
>many|TRBV20-1|TRBJ1-4|.
CSAPFRGGSEKLFF
TGCAGTGCCCCCTTTCGGGGGGGTAGTGAAAAACTGTTTTTT
>few|TRBV5-1|TRBJ2-7|.
CASSLSGIGEQYF
TGCGCCAGCAGCTTGTCAGGGATTGGCGAGCAGTACTTC
>.|TRBV5-1|TRBJ1-3|.
CASSSRAGPGNTIYF
TGCGCCAGCAGCTCCCGAGCGGGGCCTGGAAACACCATATATTTT
>once|TRBV12-3/TRBV12-4|TRBJ1-2|TRBD1
CASTLGQSHTF
TGTGCCAGCACCCTGGGACAGTCTCACACCTTC
>few|TRBV7-3|TRBJ1-6|.
CASSWGGGTVSSPLHF
TGTGCCAGCAGCTGGGGGGGGGGAACTGTTAGTTCACCCCTCCACTTT
>.|TRBV29-1|TRBJ2-3|TRBD2
CSVGAGVRSDTQYF
TGCAGCGTTGGGGCGGGAGTGAGGTCAGATACGCAGTATTTT
>.|TRBV7-2|TRBJ1-6|TRBD1
CASSLGGTGESPLHF
TGTGCCAGCAGCCTAGGAGGGACAGGTGAATCACCCCTCCACTTT
>many|TRBV20-1|TRBJ1-2|TRBD1
CSAQGTGGGGYTF
TGCAGTGCTCAAGGGACAGGGGGCGGTGGCTACACCTTC
>.|TRBV7-9|TRBJ1-2|.
CASSLVLSYGYTF
TGTGCCAGCAGCTTAGTTCTAAGCTATGGCTACACCTTC
>.|TRBV9|TRBJ2-3|TRBD2
CASSYVAGSVTDTQYF
TGTGCCAGCAGTTACGTAGCGGGATCAGTAACAGATACGCAGTATTTT
>few|TRBV11-2|TRBJ2-7|TRBD2
CASSSTTSGYEQYF
TGTGCCAGCAGCTCGACGACTAGCGGATACGAGCAGTACTTC
>.|TRBV5-6|TRBJ2-1|TRBD2
CASSLVSSGRVNNEQFF
TGTGCCAGCAGCTTGGTGTCTAGCGGGAGGGTAAACAATGAGCAGTTCTTC
>.|TRBV20-1|TRBJ1-5|TRBD1
CSTGTGNQPQHF
TGCAGTACCGGGACAGGGAATCAGCCCCAGCATTTT
>few|TRBV20-1|TRBJ2-1|.
CSFNPPGPGDEQFF
TGCAGTTTCAACCCACCGGGCCCCGGGGATGAGCAGTTCTTC
>.|TRBV6-1|TRBJ2-5|.
CASSASRTETQYF
TGTGCCAGCAGTGCGAGTCGCACGGAGACCCAGTACTTC
>medium-sized|TRBV6-5|TRBJ1-1|TRBD1
CASSPDRVSLSTEAFF
TGTGCCAGCAGCCCAGACAGGGTTTCTTTGAGCACTGAAGCTTTCTTT
>few|TRBV13|TRBJ1-2|.
CASSLKGSWGYTF
TGTGCCAGCAGCCTTAAAGGGTCTTGGGGCTACACCTTC
>.|TRBV29-1|TRBJ1-1|.
CSARRGGVTEAFF
TGCAGCGCCCGAAGGGGGGGGGTTACTGAAGCTTTCTTT
>few|TRBV5-1|TRBJ1-1|.
CASSNQGPGRKNTEAFF
TGCGCCAGCAGCAACCAGGGGCCGGGTCGGAAGAACACTGAAGCTTTCTTT
>few|TRBV18|TRBJ1-5|TRBD1
CASSPLGQGSYNQPQHF
TGTGCCAGCTCACCACTGGGACAGGGAAGCTACAATCAGCCCCAGCATTTT
>many|TRBV4-2|TRBJ2-5|TRBD2
CARSGLAGETQYF
TGTGCCCGATCTGGACTAGCGGGAGAGACCCAGTACTTC
>many|TRBV20-1|TRBJ1-2|.
CSALRQGKVGYTF
TGCAGTGCTCTCCGGCAGGGGAAAGTAGGCTACACCTTC
>many|TRBV6-5|TRBJ2-7|TRBD1
CASSYGTGVGEQYF
TGTGCCAGCAGTTACGGGACAGGGGTAGGGGAGCAGTACTTC
>.|TRBV29-1|TRBJ1-1|.
CSVHMGGLYTEAFF
TGCAGCGTTCATATGGGGGGGCTGTACACTGAAGCTTTCTTT
>many|TRBV12-3/TRBV12-4|TRBJ1-2|.
CASSSTLGWGSNYGYTF
TGTGCCAGCAGTTCCACCCTCGGATGGGGCTCTAACTATGGCTACACCTTC
>many|TRBV5-1|TRBJ1-1|.
CASSLLPPLAGSSTEAFF
TGCGCCAGCAGCTTGTTGCCGCCGCTGGCAGGGTCGAGCACTGAAGCTTTCTTT
>.|TRBV7-8|TRBJ1-1|TRBD1
CASSPRAPGQGGAFF
TGTGCCAGCAGCCCTAGGGCCCCGGGACAGGGTGGAGCTTTCTTT
>few|TRBV6-1|TRBJ1-5|.
CASSEGGMRDWGNQPQHF
TGTGCCAGCAGTGAAGGGGGTATGAGGGACTGGGGCAATCAGCCCCAGCATTTT
>.|TRBV20-1|TRBJ1-5|TRBD1
CSARDPQGDNQPQHF
TGCAGTGCTAGAGATCCACAGGGGGACAATCAGCCCCAGCATTTT
>medium-sized|TRBV12-3/TRBV12-4|TRBJ1-2|.
CASSPADRSYTF
TGTGCCAGCAGTCCAGCCGATAGGAGCTACACCTTC
>.|TRBV28|TRBJ2-1|.
CASSLSYNEQFF
TGTGCCAGCAGTCTCAGCTACAATGAGCAGTTCTTC
>medium-sized|TRBV7-2|TRBJ2-7|TRBD1
CASSSQGAFVYEQYF
TGTGCCAGCAGCTCCCAGGGGGCGTTCGTCTACGAGCAGTACTTC
>.|TRBV7-6|TRBJ2-2|.
CASSLAPGANTGELFF
TGTGCCAGCAGCTTAGCGCCGGGAGCGAACACCGGGGAGCTGTTTTTT
>few|TRBV12-3/TRBV12-4|TRBJ2-7|.
CASSYRRDSYEQYF
TGTGCCAGCAGTTACCGGCGCGATTCCTACGAGCAGTACTTC
>.|TRBV4-2|TRBJ2-5|TRBD1
CASSLGTGKGETQYF
TGTGCCAGCAGCCTCGGGACAGGCAAGGGGGAGACCCAGTACTTC
>.|TRBV20-1|TRBJ2-7|TRBD2
CSATPPRGAGGLEQYF
TGCAGTGCTACCCCGCCAAGGGGAGCGGGGGGTTTGGAGCAGTACTTC
>many|TRBV6-5|TRBJ2-7|.
CASSQGQIYEQYF
TGTGCCAGCTCACAAGGACAGATCTACGAGCAGTACTTC
>few|TRBV20-1|TRBJ2-5|TRBD1
CSATPRTGGGFGETQYF
TGCAGTGCTACCCCCCGGACAGGGGGCGGGTTCGGCGAGACCCAGTACTTC
>.|TRBV7-2|TRBJ2-2|.
CASSVGGVLTGELFF
TGTGCCAGCAGCGTCGGAGGGGTCCTCACCGGGGAGCTGTTTTTT
>.|TRBV5-5|TRBJ1-3|.
CASSHRRISGNTIYF
TGTGCCAGCAGCCACCGACGGATCTCTGGAAACACCATATATTTT
>.|TRBV11-2|TRBJ1-2|.
CASSIGQLNGYTF
TGTGCCAGCAGCATTGGACAGCTAAATGGCTACACCTTC
>.|TRBV28|TRBJ1-2|TRBD1
CASRTTGGRGYTF
TGTGCCAGCAGGACGACAGGGGGTAGGGGCTACACCTTC
>.|TRBV7-9|TRBJ1-2|TRBD1
CASSGGDRNGYTF
TGTGCCAGCAGCGGGGGGGACAGGAACGGCTACACCTTC
>.|TRBV24-1|TRBJ2-1|TRBD1
CATSDRGTGNEQFF
TGTGCCACCAGTGACCGCGGGACAGGCAATGAACAGTTCTTC